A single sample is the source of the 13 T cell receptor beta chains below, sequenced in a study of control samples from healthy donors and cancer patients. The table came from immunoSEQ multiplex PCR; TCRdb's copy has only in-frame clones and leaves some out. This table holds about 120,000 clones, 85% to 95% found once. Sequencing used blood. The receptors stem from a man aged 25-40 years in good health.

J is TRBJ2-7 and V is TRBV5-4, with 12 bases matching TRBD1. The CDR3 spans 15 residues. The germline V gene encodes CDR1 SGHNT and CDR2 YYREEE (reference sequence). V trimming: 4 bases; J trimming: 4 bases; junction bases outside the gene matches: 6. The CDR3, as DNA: TGTGCCAGCAGCCCCCGGGACAGGGGGCAATACGAGCAGTACTTC. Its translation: CASSPRDRGQYEQYF.

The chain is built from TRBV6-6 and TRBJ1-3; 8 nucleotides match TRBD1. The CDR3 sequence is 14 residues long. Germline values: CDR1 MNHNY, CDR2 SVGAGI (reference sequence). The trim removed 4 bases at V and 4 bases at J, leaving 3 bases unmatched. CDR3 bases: TGTGCCAGCAGTTCCAGGGGGCTAGGAAACACCATATATTTT. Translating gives CASSSRGLGNTIYF.

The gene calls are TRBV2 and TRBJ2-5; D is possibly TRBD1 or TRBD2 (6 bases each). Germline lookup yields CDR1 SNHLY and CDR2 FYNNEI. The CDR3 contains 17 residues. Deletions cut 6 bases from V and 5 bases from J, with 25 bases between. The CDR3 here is CASRRGVRDSGLETQYF. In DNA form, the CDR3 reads TGTGCCAGCAGAAGGGGGGTCCGGGATTCTGGGTTGGAGACCCAGTACTTC.

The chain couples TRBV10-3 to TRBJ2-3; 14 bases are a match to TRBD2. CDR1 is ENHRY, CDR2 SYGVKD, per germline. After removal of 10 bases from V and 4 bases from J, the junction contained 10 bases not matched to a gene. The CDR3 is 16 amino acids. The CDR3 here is CATKTGLAGGSDTQYF. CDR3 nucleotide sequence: TGTGCCACCAAAACCGGACTAGCGGGGGGATCAGATACGCAGTATTTT.

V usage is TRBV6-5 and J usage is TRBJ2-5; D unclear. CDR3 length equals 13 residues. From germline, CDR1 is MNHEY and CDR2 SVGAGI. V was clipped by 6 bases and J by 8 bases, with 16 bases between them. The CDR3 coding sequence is TGTGCCAGCAGCTCCGGTGGGAAGAGAACCCAGTACTTC. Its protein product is CASSSGGKRTQYF.

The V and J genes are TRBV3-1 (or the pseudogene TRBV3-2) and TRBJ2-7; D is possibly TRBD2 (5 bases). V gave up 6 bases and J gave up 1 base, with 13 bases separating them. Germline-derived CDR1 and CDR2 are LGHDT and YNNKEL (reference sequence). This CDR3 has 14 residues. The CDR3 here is CASSTGVGSYEQYF. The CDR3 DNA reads TGTGCCAGCAGTACCGGGGTCGGGTCCTACGAGCAGTACTTC.

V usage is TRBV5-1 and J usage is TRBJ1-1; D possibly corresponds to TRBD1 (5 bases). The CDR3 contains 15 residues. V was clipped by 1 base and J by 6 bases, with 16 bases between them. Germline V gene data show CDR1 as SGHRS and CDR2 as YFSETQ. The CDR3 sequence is CASSLTNIWGAEAFF. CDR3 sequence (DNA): TGCGCCAGCAGCTTGACCAATATCTGGGGGGCTGAAGCTTTCTTT. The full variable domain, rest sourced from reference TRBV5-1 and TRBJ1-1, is KAGVTQTPRYLIKTRGQQVTLSCSPISGHRSVSWYQQTPGQGLQFLFEYFSETQRNKGNFPGRFSGRQFSNSRSEMNVSTLELGDSALYLCASSLTNIWGAEAFFGQGTRLTVV.

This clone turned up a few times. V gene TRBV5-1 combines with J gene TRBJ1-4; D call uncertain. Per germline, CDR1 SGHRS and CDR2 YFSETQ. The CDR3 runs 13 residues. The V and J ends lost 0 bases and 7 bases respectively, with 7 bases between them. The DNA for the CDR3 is TGCGCCAGCAGCTTGGGACAAGGTGAAAAACTGTTTTTT. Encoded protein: CASSLGQGEKLFF.

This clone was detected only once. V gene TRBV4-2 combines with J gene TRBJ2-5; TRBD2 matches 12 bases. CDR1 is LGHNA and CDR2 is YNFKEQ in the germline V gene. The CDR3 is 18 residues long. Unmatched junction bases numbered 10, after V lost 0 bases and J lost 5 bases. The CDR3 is CASSQDGGLAGGRETQYF. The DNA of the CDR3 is TGTGCCAGCAGCCAAGATGGTGGCCTAGCGGGGGGGCGGGAGACCCAGTACTTC.

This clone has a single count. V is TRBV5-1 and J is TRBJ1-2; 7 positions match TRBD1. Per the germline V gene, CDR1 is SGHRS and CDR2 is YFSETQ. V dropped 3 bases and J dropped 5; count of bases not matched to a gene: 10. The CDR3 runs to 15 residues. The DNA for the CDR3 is TGCGCCAGCAGCTGGGTAGACAGGGATTTATATGGCTACACCTTC. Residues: CASSWVDRDLYGYTF.

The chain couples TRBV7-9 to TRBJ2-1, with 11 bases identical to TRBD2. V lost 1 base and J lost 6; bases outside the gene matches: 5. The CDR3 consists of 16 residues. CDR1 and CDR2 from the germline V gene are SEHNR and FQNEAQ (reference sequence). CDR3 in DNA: TGTGCCAGCAGCTTAGAAGGGCTAGCGGGGGGCAATGAGCAGTTCTTC. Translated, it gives CASSLEGLAGGNEQFF.

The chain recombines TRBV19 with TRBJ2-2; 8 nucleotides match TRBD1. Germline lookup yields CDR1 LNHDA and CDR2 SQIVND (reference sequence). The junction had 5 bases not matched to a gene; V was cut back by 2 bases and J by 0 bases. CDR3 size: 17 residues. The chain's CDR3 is CASSIWPGQANTGELFF. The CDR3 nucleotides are TGTGCCAGTAGTATATGGCCGGGACAGGCGAACACCGGGGAGCTGTTTTTT.

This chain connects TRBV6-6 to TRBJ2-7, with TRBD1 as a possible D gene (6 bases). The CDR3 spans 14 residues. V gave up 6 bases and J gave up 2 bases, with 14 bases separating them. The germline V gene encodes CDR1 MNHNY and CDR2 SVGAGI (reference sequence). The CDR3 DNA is TGTGCCAGCAGCTCCCGACAGGCCACCTACGAGCAGTACGTC. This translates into CASSSRQATYEQYV.